This TCR beta chain came from a study of OX40 agonist ivuxolimab in advanced cancers. Profiled with immunoSEQ multiplex PCR; TCRdb holds only in-frame clones, not every one. The sample carries approximately 71,000 clones, about 83% recorded once. Germline V CDR1 and CDR2: SNHLY, FYNNEI. The J segment lost 8 bases and the V segment lost 6 bases, leaving 2 bases of the junction unmatched. CDR3 size: 14 residues. Here the sequenced sample was CD4+ or CD8+ T cells sorted from blood, taken in a trial of the OX40 agonist ivuxolimab. This sequence was found in an adult with an advanced solid tumor such as melanoma, head and neck, liver or kidney cancer. V gene TRBV2 combines with J gene TRBJ2-1, with 15 bases fitting TRBD2. The CDR3 DNA is TGTGCCAGCAGCGGACTAGCGGGGGGGCATGAGCAGTTCTTC. As protein: CASSGLAGGHEQFF.